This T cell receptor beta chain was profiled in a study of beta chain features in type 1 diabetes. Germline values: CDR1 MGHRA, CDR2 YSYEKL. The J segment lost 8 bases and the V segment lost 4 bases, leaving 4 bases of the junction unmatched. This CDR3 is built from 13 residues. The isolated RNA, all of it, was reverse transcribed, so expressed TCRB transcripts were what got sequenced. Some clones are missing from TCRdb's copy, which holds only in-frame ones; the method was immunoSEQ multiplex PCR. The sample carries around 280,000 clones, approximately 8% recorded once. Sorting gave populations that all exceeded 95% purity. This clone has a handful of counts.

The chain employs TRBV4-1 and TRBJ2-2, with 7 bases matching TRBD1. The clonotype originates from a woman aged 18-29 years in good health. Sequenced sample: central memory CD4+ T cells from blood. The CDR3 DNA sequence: TGCGCCAGCAGCCTCGGACAGGCAGGGGAGCTGTTTTTT. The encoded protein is CASSLGQAGELFF.